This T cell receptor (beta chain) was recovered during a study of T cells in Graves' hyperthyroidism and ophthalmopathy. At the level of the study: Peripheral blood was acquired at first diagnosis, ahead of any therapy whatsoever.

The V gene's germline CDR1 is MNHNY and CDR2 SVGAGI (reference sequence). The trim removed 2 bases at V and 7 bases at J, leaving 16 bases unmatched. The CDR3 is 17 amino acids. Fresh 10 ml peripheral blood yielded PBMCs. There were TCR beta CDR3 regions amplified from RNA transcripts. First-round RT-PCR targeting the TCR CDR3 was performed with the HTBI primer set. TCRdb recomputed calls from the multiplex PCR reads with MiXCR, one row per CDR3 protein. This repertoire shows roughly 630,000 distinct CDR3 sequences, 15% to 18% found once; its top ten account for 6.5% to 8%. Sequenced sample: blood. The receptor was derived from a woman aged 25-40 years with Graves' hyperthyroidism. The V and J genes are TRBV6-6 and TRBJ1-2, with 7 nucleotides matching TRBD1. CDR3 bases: TGTGCCAGCAGTTACCTAGCCTCAACCCCAGGGGGGGGTGGCTACACCTTC. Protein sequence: CASSYLASTPGGGGYTF.